The present TCR beta chain was sequenced within a study of OX40 agonist ivuxolimab in advanced cancers. Study-level points and caveats: Clones of CD4+ and CD8+ blood T cells grew by week 6 at doses of 0.1 to 3.0 mg/kg. In CD8+ T cells, expanded clones were on average more numerous than in CD4+.

On this clone: The antigen is not known.

V lost 10 bases and J lost 0, with 21 bases in between. The CDR3 is 16 residues long. Germline values: CDR1 MNHNY, CDR2 SVGAGI (reference sequence). The data were produced by immunoSEQ multiplex PCR, yet TCRdb's version contains in-frame clones alone and is incomplete. This table holds 75,000 to 100,000 clones, 86% found once. This clonotype was sampled from an adult with an advanced solid tumor such as melanoma, head and neck, liver or kidney cancer. The input for sequencing was CD4+ or CD8+ T cells sorted from blood, taken in a trial of the OX40 agonist ivuxolimab. The rearrangement uses TRBV6-6 and TRBJ2-5; tentatively, D is TRBD1 (5 bases). The CDR3 nucleotides are TGTGCCACCCCCCCCAATAGCAGGGAACACCAAGAGACCCAGTACTTC. It encodes CATPPNSREHQETQYF.